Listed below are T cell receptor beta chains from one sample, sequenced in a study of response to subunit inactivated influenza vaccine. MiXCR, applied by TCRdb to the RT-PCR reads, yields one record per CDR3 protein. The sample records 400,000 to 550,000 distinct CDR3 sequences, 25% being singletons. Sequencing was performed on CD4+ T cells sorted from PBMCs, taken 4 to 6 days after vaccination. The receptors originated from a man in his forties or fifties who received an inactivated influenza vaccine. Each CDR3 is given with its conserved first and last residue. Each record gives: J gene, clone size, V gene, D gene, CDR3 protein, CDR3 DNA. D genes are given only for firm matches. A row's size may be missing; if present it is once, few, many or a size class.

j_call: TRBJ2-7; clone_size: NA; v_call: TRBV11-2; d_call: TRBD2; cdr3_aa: CASSFEPPTSGGAGEQYF; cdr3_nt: TGTGCCAGCAGCTTCGAACCGCCGACTAGCGGGGGGGCGGGGGAGCAGTACTTC
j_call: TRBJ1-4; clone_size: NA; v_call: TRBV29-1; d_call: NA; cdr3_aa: CSVRNSGEKLFF; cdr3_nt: TGCAGCGTCCGGAATTCGGGTGAAAAACTGTTTTTT
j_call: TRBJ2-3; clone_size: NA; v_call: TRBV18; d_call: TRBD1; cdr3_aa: CASSPLRQGAMDTQYF; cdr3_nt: TGTGCCAGCTCACCACTCCGACAGGGCGCGATGGATACGCAGTATTTT
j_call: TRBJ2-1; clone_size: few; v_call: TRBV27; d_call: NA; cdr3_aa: CASSLRGGDPYNEQFF; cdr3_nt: TGTGCCAGCAGTTTAAGGGGTGGGGACCCCTACAATGAGCAGTTCTTC
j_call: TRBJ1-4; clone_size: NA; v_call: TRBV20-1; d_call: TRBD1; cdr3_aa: CSARQGMNEKLFF; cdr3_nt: TGCAGTGCGCGACAGGGAATGAACGAAAAACTGTTTTTT
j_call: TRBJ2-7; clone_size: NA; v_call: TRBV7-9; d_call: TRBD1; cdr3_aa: CASSANRGEQYF; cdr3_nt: TGTGCCAGCAGCGCCAACAGGGGCGAGCAGTACTTC
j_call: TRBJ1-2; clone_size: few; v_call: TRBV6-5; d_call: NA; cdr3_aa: CASSSRGGYTF; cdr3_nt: TGTGCCAGCAGTTCTCGGGGGGGCTACACCTTC
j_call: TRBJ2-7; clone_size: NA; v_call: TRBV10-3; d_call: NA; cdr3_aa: CAISDRTGSYEQYF; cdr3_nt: TGTGCCATCAGTGATCGCACCGGATCCTACGAGCAGTACTTC
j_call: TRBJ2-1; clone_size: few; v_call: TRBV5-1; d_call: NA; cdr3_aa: CASSLGGPNEQFF; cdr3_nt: TGCGCCAGCAGCTTGGGGGGGCCCAATGAGCAGTTCTTC
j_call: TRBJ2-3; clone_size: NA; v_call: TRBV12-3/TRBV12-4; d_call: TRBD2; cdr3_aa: CASTIGLAGGRDTQYF; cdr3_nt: TGTGCCAGCACCATCGGACTAGCGGGAGGTCGCGATACGCAGTATTTT
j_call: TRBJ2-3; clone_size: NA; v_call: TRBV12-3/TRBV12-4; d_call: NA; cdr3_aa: CASREAGVPDTQYF; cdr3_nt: TGTGCCAGCAGGGAAGCAGGGGTTCCAGATACGCAGTATTTT
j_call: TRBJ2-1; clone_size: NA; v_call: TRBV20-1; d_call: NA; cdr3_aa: CCAREELVTSYNEQFF; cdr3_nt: TGCTGTGCTAGAGAGGAGCTGGTCACCTCCTACAATGAGCAGTTCTTC
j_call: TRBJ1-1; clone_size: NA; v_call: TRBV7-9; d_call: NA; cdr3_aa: CASSSLGDVDWWGAFF; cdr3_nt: TGTGCCAGCAGCTCCCTAGGGGACGTAGACTGGTGGGGAGCTTTCTTT
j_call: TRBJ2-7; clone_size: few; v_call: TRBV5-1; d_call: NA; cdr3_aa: CASRLWGGQYDSQYF; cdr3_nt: TGCGCCAGTCGCTTGTGGGGGGGCCAGTACGACTCACAGTACTTC
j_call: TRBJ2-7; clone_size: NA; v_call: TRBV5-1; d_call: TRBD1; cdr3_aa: CASSPGQGGNRGLYEQYF; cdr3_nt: TGCGCCAGCAGCCCGGGACAGGGCGGGAACCGGGGCCTCTACGAGCAGTACTTC
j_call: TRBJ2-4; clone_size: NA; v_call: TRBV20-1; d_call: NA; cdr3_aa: CSARGQGEPKHIQYF; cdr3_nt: TGCAGTGCTAGGGGGCAAGGGGAACCCAAGCACATTCAGTACTTC
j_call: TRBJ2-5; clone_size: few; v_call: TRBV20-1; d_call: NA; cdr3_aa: CSAPEEGKTQYF; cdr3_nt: TGCAGTGCCCCTGAGGAGGGCAAGACCCAGTACTTC
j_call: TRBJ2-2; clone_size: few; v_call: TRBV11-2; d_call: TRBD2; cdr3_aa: CASSPFWGGNTGELFF; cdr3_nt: TGTGCCAGCAGCCCTTTCTGGGGGGGAAACACCGGGGAGCTGTTTTTT
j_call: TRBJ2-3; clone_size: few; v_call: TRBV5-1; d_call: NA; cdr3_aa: CASSPGTRVSTDTQYF; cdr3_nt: TGCGCCAGCAGTCCTGGGACACGGGTTAGCACAGATACGCAGTATTTT
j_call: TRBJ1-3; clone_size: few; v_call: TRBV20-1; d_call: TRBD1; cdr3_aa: CSADDRGLMNTIYF; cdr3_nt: TGCAGTGCGGACGACAGGGGGCTGATGAACACCATATATTTT
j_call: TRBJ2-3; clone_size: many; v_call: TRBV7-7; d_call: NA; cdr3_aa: CASSRENTDTQYF; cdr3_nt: TGTGCTAGCAGCAGAGAGAATACAGATACGCAGTATTTT
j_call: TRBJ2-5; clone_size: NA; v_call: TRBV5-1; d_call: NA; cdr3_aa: CASSPTVHGDQETQYF; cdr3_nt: TGCGCCAGCAGCCCGACAGTCCATGGAGACCAAGAGACCCAGTACTTC
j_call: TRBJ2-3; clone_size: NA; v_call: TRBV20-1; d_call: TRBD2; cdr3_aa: CSASVLAGPDTQYF; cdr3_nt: TGCAGTGCTAGTGTCCTAGCGGGCCCAGATACGCAGTATTTT
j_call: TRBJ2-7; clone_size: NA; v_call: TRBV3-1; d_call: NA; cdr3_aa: CASSLGTYYEQYF; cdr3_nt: TGTGCCAGCAGCTTGGGCACCTACTACGAGCAGTACTTC
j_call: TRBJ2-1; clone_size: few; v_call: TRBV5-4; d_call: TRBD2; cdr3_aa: CASSPLREGLGEQFF; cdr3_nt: TGTGCCAGCAGCCCGTTGCGGGAGGGCCTGGGTGAGCAGTTCTTC
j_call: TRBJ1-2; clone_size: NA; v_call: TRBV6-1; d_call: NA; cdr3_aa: CASSVLGQSFGGYTF; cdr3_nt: TGTGCCAGCAGTGTCCTGGGGCAGTCCTTCGGTGGCTACACCTTC
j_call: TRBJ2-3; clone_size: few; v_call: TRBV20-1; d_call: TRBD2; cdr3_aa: CSASGGGGTDTQYF; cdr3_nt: TGCAGTGCTAGTGGGGGAGGGGGCACAGATACGCAGTATTTT
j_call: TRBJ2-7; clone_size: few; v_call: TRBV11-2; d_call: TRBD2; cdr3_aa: CASSFTGLAHQTYEQYF; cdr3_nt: TGTGCCAGCAGCTTTACGGGACTAGCCCACCAAACTTACGAGCAGTACTTC
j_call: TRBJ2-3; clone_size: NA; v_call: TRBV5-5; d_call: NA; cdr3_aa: CASSLTSPDTQYF; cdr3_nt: TGTGCCAGCAGCTTAACATCCCCAGATACGCAGTATTTT
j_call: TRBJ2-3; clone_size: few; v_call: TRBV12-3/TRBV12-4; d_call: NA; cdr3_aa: CASSLEFPPRRYF; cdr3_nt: TGTGCCAGCAGTTTAGAATTTCCCCCACGCCGGTATTTT
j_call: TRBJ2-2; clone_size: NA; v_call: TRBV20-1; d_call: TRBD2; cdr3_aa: CSASFGGAFGELFF; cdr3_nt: TGCAGTGCTAGTTTCGGGGGGGCCTTCGGGGAGCTGTTTTTT
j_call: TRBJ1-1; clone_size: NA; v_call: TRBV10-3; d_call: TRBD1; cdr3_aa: CAISAGQEGVNTEAFF; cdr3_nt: TGTGCCATCAGTGCGGGACAGGAGGGGGTGAACACTGAAGCTTTCTTT
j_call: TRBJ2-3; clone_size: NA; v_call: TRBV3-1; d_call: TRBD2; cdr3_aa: CASSPLTSGRPDTQYF; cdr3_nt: TGTGCCAGCAGCCCCTTGACTAGCGGGAGACCAGATACGCAGTATTTT
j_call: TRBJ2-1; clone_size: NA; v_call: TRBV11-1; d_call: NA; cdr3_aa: CASSRPSNRERSNEQFF; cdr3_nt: TGTGCCAGCAGCAGACCAAGTAACAGGGAAAGGAGCAATGAGCAGTTCTTC
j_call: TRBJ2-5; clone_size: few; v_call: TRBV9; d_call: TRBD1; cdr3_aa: CASSPRSRTGDQETQYF; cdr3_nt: TGTGCCAGCAGCCCCCGATCCCGGACAGGGGACCAAGAGACCCAGTACTTC
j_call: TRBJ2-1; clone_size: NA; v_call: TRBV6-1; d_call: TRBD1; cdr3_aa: CASSKRRDSSNNEQFF; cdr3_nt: TGTGCCAGCAGTAAACGCCGGGACAGCTCGAACAATGAGCAGTTCTTC
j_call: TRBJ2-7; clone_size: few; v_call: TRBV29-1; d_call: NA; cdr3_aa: CSVAPGNYEQYF; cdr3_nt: TGCAGCGTTGCACCCGGGAACTACGAGCAGTACTTC
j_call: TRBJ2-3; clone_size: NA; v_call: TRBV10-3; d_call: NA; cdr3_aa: CAISESLVVDTQYF; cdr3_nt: TGTGCCATCAGTGAGTCGTTGGTAGTAGATACGCAGTATTTT
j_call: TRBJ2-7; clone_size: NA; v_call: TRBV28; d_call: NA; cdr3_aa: CASSLSGQPEEYF; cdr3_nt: TGTGCCAGCAGTTTATCGGGGCAGCCGGAGGAGTACTTC
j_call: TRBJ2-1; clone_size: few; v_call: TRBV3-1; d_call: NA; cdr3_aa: CASSPGSYEQFF; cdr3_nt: TGTGCCAGCAGCCCCGGTAGCTATGAGCAGTTCTTC
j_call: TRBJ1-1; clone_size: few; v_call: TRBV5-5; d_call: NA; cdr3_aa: CASSLMVTEAFF; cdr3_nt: TGTGCCAGCAGCTTGATGGTAACTGAAGCTTTCTTT
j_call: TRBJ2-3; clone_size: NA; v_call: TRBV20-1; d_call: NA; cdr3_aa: CSASSGRLTDTQYF; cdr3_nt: TGCAGTGCTAGCAGCGGCAGGTTAACAGATACGCAGTATTTT
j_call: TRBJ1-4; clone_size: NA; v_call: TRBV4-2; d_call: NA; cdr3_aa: CASSVAPPKVEKLFF; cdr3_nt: TGTGCCAGCAGCGTTGCGCCCCCTAAGGTCGAAAAACTGTTTTTT
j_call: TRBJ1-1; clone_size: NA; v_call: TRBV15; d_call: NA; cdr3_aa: CATSRSTGNTEAFF; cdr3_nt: TGTGCCACCAGCAGGTCGACAGGGAACACTGAAGCTTTCTTT
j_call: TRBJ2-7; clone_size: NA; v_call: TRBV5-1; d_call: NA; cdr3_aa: CASSVRGAGYEQYF; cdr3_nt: TGCGCCAGCAGCGTCCGGGGGGCGGGGTACGAGCAGTACTTC
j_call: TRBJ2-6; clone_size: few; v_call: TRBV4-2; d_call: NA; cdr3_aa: CASSQGYSGANVLTF; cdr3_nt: TGTGCCAGCAGCCAAGGCTACTCTGGGGCCAACGTCCTGACTTTC